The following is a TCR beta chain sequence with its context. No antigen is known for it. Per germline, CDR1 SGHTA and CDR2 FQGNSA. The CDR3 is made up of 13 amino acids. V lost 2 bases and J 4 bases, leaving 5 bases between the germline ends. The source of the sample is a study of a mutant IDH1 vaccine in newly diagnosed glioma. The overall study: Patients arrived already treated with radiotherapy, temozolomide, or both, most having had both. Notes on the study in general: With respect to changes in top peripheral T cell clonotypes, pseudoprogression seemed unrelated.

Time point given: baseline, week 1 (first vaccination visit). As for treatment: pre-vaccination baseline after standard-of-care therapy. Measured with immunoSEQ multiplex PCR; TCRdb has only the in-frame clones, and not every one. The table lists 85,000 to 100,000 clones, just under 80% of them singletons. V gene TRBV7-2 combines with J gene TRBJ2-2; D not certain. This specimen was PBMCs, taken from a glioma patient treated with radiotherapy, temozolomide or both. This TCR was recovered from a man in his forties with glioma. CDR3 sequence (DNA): TGTGCCAGCAGCTTATCGGGCACCGGGGAGCTGTTTTTT. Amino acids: CASSLSGTGELFF. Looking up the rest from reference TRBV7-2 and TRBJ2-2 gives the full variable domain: GAGVSQSPSNKVTEKGKDVELRCDPISGHTALYWYRQSLGQGLEFLIYFQGNSAPDKSGLPSDRFSAERTGGSVSTLTIQRTQQEDSAVYLCASSLSGTGELFFGEGSRLTVL.